This T cell receptor (beta chain) was captured in a study of blood T cell repertoires in COVID-19. At the level of the study: T cells, B-cell-depleted T cells, or PBMCs supplied cDNA or gDNA.

Original processing methods: Reference gene primer amplification gave estimated nucleated cell counts. Generated by immunoSEQ multiplex PCR, the TCRdb table keeps only in-frame clones and is missing some. V, J and clone size reflect that table, while D and trimming were determined from the DNA. Of 290,000 or so clones listed, approximately 90% are singletons. The CDR3 runs 18 residues. Germline CDR1 reads SGHVS; CDR2 reads FQNEAQ. The V end was cut by 1 base, the J end by 0 bases, with 16 bases between. Enrolled through a virtual design, the participants were between roughly 18 and 95 years of age and came from about two dozen US areas.

Sequencing was carried out using PBMCs or T cells enriched from blood (not recorded which). The rearrangement joins TRBV7-8 to TRBJ2-1, with a tentative D call TRBD2 (5 bases). This clonotype was sampled from a young woman who had recovered from COVID-19. CDR3 nucleotide sequence: TGTGCCAGCAGCTTAGTGAGTTTGGGGAGCAGCTCCTACAATGAGCAGTTCTTC. This translates into CASSLVSLGSSSYNEQFF.